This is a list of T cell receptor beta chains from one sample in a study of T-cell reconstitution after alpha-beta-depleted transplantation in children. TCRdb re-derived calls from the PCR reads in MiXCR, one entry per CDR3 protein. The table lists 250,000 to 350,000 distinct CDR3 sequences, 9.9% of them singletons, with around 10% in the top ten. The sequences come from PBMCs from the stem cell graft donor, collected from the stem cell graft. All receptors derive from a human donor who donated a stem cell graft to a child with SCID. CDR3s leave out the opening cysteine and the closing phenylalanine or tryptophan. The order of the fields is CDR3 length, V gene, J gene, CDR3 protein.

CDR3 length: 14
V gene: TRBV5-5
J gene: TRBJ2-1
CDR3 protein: ASSLVRTGDWNEQF

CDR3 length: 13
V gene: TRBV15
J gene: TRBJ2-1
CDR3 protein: ATSRVGATYNEQF

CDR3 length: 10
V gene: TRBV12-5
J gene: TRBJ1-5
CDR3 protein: ASGLAGQPQH

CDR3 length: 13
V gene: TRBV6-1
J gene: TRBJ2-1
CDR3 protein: ASHRQGGSYNEQF

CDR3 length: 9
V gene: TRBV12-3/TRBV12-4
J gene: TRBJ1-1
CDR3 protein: ASRVNTEAF

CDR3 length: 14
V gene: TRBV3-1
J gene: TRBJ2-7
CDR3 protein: ASSQKGGQSPGEQY

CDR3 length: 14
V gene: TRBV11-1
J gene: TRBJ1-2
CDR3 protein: ASSHAIRGGNYGYT

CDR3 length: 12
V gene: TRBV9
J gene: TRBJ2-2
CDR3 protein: ASSVAGATGELF

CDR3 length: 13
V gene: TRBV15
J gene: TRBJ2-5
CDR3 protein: ATSRDLVGRETQY

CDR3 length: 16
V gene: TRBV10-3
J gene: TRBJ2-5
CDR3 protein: AISPRLAGEKKQETQY

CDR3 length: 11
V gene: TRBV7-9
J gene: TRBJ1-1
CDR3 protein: ASSLIRNTEAF

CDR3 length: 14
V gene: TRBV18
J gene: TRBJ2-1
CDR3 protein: ASSPLGGPSYNEQF

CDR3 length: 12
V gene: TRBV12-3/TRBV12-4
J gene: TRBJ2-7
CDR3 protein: ASRRSRWDYEQY

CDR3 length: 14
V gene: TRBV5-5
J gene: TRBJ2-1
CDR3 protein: ASSSGSGTTLREQF

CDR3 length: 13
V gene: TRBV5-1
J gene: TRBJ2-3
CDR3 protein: ASSSTGLAPDTQY

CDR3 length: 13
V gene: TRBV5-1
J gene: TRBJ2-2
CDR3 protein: ASSLGGVITGELF

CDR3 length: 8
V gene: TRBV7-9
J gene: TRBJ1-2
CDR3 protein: ASSPRSHT

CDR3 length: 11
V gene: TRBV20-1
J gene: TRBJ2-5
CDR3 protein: SAGWRGEETQY

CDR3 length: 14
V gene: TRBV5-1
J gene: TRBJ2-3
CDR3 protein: ASSLSGQGSTDTQY

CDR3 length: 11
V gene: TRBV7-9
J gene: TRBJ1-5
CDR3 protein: ASSLMADQPQH

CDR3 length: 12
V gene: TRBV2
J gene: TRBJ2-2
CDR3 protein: ASSVGQGYGELF

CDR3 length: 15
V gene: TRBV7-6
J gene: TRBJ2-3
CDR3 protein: ASSLGGWASGTDTQY

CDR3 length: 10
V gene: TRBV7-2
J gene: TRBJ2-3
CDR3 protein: ASSFLTDTQY

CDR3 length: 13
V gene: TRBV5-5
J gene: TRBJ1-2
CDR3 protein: ASSLGTGAASGYT

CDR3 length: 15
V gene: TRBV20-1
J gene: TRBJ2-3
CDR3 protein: SARDPVVAGITDTQY

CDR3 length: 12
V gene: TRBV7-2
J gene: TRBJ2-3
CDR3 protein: ASSSTSDTDTQY

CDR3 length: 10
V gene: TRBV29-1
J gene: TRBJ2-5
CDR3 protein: SVETVQETQY

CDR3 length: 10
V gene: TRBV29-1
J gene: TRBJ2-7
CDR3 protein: SVGDSVYEQY

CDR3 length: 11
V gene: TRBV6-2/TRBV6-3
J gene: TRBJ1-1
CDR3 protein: ASSYKRNTEAF

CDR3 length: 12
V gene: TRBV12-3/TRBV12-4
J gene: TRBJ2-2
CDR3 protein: ASTLGVATGELF

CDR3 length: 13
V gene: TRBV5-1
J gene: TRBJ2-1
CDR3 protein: ASSKLAGGADEQF

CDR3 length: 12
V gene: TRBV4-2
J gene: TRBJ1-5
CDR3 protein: ASSPRTDYQPQH

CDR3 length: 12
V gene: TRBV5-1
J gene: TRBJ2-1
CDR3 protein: ASSNGLAEVEQF

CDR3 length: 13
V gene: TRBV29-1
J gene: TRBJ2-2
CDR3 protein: SVGWASLNTGELF

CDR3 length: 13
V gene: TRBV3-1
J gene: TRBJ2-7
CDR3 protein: ASSPLSAGAYEQY

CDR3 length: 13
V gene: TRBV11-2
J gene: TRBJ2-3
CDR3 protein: ASSLGPGGTDTQY

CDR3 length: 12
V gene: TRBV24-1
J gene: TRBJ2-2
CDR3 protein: ATSDQRDTGELF

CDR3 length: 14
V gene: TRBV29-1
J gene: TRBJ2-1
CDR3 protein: SVGTSGGRRLYEQF

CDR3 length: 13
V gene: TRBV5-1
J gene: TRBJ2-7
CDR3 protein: ASSSGTGYNYEQY

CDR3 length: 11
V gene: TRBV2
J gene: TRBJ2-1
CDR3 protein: ASSEGQGGEQF